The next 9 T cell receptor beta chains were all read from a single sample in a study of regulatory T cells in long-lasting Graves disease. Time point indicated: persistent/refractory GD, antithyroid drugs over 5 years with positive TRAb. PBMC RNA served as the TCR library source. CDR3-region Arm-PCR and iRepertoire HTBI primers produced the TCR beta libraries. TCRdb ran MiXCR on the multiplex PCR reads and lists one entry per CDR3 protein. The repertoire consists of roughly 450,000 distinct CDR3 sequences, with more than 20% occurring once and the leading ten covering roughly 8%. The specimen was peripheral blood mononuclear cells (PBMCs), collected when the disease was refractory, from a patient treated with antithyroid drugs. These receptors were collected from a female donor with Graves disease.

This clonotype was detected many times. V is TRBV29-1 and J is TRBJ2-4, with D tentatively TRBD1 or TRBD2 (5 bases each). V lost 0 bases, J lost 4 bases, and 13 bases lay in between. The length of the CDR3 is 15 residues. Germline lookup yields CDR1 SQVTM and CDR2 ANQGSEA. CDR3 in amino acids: CSVEDRGRQKNIQYF. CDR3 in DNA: TGCAGCGTTGAAGATCGGGGCAGACAAAAAAACATTCAGTACTTC.

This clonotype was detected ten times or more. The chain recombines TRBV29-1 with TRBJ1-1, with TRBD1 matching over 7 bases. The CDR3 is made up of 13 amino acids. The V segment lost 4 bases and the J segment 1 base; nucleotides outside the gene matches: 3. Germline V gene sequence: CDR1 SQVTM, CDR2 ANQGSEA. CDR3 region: CSVVHRGNTEAFF. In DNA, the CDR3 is TGCAGCGTTGTCCACAGGGGGAACACTGAAGCTTTCTTT. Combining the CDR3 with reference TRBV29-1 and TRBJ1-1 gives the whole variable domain SAVISQKPSRDICQRGTSLTIQCQVDSQVTMMFWYRQQPGQSLTLIATANQGSEATYESGFVIDKFPISRPNLTFSTLTVSNMSPEDSSIYLCSVVHRGNTEAFFGQGTRLTVV.

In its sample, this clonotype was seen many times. The CDR3 here is CASSEMRALAKNIQYF. In nucleotides, the CDR3 is TGTGCCAGCAGTGAAATGCGAGCACTAGCCAAAAACATTCAGTACTTC. The V call is TRBV6-1, the J call TRBJ2-4; D call uncertain. V was cut by 2 bases and J by 0 bases, with 11 bases left in between. The germline V gene encodes CDR1 MNHNS and CDR2 SASEGT. The CDR3 runs to 16 residues.

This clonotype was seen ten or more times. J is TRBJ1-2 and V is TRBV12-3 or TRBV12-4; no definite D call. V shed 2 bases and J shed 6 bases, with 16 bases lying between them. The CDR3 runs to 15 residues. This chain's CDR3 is CASSLTHVTVHGYTF. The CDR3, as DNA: TGTGCCAGCAGTTTAACCCACGTGACGGTTCATGGCTACACCTTC.

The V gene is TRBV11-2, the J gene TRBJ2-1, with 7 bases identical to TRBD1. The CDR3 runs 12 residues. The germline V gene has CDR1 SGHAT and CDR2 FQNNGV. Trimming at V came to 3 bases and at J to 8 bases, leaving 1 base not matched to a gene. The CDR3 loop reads CASSLTGYEQFF. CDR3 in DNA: TGTGCCAGCAGCTTGACAGGGTATGAGCAGTTCTTC.

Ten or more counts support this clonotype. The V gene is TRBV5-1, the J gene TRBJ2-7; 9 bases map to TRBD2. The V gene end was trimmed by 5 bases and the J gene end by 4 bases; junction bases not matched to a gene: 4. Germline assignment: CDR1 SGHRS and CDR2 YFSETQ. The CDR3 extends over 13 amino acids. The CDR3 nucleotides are TGCGCCAGCAGTGCCAGCGGGGGGTACGAGCAGTACTTC. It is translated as CASSASGGYEQYF.

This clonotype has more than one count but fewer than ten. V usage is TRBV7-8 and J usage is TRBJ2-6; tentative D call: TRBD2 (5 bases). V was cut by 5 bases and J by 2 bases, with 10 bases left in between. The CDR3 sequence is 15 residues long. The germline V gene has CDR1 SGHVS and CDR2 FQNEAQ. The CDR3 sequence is CASSPDGAGANVLTF. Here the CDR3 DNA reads TGTGCCAGCAGCCCAGACGGGGCTGGGGCCAACGTCCTGACTTTC.

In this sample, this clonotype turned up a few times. The CDR3 DNA follows: TGTGCCAGCACCTTCAGGGGCTACGAGCAGTACTTC. Protein product: CASTFRGYEQYF. This chain connects TRBV28 to TRBJ2-7, with a possible D match to TRBD1 (6 bases). This CDR3 is built from 12 residues. In germline, CDR1 is MDHEN, CDR2 SYDVKM. The V end was cut by 7 bases, the J end by 3 bases, with 10 bases between. The full variable domain, completed using reference TRBV28 and TRBJ2-7, is DVKVTQSSRYLVKRTGEKVFLECVQDMDHENMFWYRQDPGLGLRLIYFSYDVKMKEKGDIPEGYSVSREKKERFSLILESASTNQTSMYLCASTFRGYEQYFGPGTRLTVT.

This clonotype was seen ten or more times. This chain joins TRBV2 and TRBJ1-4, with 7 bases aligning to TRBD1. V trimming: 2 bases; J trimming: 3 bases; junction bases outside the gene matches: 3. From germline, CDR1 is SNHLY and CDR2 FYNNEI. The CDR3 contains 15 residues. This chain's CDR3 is CASSEWRGPNEKLFF. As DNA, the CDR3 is TGTGCCAGCAGTGAATGGAGGGGGCCTAATGAAAAACTGTTTTTT.